The following is a T cell receptor beta chain sequence with its context. Antigen specificity is unknown. V dropped 5 bases and J dropped 4; count of bases not matched to a gene: 13. In germline, CDR1 is SGHTS, CDR2 YDEGEE. The CDR3 runs to 16 residues. These data originate in a study of vaccination and CD4 T cells after COVID-19. The wider study: Overlapping spike peptides of SARS-CoV-2, HCoV-NL63, HCoV-OC43 and HCoV-229E stimulated the cells.

Treatment here: roughly 10-day PBMC culture with coronavirus spike peptide pools or control peptides (ViraFEST assay). TCRs were sequenced by ViraFEST after antigen-specific T cells had been expanded with peptide pools. With the Oncomine TCR Beta short-read assay, DNA from cultured CD4+ T cells was sequenced. In this case, cultured CD4+ T cells provided the extracted genomic DNA. MiXCR was run by TCRdb on the PCR reads, yielding one entry per CDR3 protein. The data hold roughly 10,000 distinct CDR3 sequences, with about three fifths observed a single time. This TCR came from a human donor who had recovered from COVID-19. Sequenced sample: CD4+ T cells from blood, cultured in vitro. This sequence joins TRBV5-8 and TRBJ1-2; 8 bases are shared with TRBD1. In nucleotides, the CDR3 is TGTGCCAGCAGGGGCGGGGACAGGAGAAAGAGCTATGGCTACACCTTC. This gives the protein CASRGGDRRKSYGYTF.